This TCR beta chain was documented in a study of blood T cell repertoires in COVID-19. Per germline, CDR1 LGHDT and CDR2 YNNKEL (reference sequence). CDR3 length: 16 residues. V dropped 1 base and J dropped 2; count of bases not matched to a gene: 4. The repertoire was sequenced with immunoSEQ multiplex PCR; TCRdb's copy has only in-frame clones and lacks some. Of under 85,000 clones in the sample, roughly nine tenths were seen once. This chain connects TRBV3-1 (or the pseudogene TRBV3-2) to TRBJ2-1; 8 positions match TRBD1. The source is an elderly man in a cohort sampled during active COVID-19. Material for sequencing was peripheral blood. The CDR3 DNA reads TGTGCCAGCAGCCAAGGCCGGACAGGGACCTACAATGAGCAGTTCTTC. Residues: CASSQGRTGTYNEQFF.